This T cell receptor (beta chain) was captured in a study of blood T cell repertoires in COVID-19. Germline CDR1 MNHNY, CDR2 SVGAGI (reference sequence). The CDR3 extends over 14 amino acids. Trimming stripped 4 bases from V and 5 bases from J, with 11 bases between. Libraries were prepared by immunoSEQ multiplex PCR; TCRdb keeps only in-frame clonotypes and omits some of them. The profile covers around 59,000 clones, with around 81% appearing a single time and more than 7% taken by the ten largest. The sample taken for sequencing was peripheral blood. The source is a man aged 55-75 years with acute or convalescent COVID-19. V gene TRBV6-6 combines with J gene TRBJ1-4, with D maybe TRBD1 (5 bases). The CDR3 DNA reads as TGTGCCAGCAGTTTGCGGGGCCCGAATGAAAAACTGTTTTTT. It specifies CASSLRGPNEKLFF.